Described below is a single T cell receptor beta chain sequence and its context. From germline, CDR1 is LGHNT and CDR2 FRNRAP. The V gene end was trimmed by 5 bases and the J gene end by 4 bases; junction bases not matched to a gene: 6. This CDR3 has 14 residues. The data are from a study of blood T cell repertoires in COVID-19. Study context: Samples taken during acute and convalescent COVID-19 were collected in the United States, Italy and Spain. Nucleic acid was either cDNA or gDNA, and it came from T cells, B-cell-depleted T cells, or PBMCs.

Original processing notes: Using reference gene primer amplification, nucleated cell counts were estimated. Assay: immunoSEQ multiplex PCR; the TCRdb copy retains only in-frame clones and omits some. The V and J calls and clone size come from that table; D and trimming were worked out from the DNA. Of around 100,000 clones listed, around nine tenths are singletons. This clonotype originated in a human donor in a cohort sampled during active COVID-19. Sequencing was performed on peripheral blood. The chain couples TRBV12-5 to TRBJ2-3; TRBD1 agrees at 7 bases. The chain's CDR3 is CASGTRQGPDTQYF. The CDR3 nucleotides are TGTGCTAGTGGTACCCGACAGGGACCAGATACGCAGTATTTT.